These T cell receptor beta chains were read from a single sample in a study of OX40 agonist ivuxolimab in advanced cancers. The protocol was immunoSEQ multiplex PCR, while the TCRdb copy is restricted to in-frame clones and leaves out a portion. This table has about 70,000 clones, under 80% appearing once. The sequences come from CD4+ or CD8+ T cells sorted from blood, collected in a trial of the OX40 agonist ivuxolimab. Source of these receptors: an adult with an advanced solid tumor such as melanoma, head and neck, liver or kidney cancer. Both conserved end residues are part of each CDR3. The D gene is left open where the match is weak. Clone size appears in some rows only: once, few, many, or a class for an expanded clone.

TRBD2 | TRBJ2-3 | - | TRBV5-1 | TGCGCCAGCAGCTTACCCCTGGGACTAGCCGGAGATACGCAGTATTTT | CASSLPLGLAGDTQYF
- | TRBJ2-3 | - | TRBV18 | TGTGCCAGCTCCCTCCTGGATGGAGCTGATACGCAGTATTTT | CASSLLDGADTQYF
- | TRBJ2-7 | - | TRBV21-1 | TGTGCCAGCAGCCCTGCAGGGGCCGAGCAGTACTTC | CASSPAGAEQYF
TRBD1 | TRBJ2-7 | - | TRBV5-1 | TGCGCCATCCCCCTTGCCTCGGGACAGAGGGCCTACGAGCAGTACTTC | CAIPLASGQRAYEQYF
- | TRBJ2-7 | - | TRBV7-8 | TGTGCCAGCAGCTATAGTGGGCCCTACGAGCAGTACTTC | CASSYSGPYEQYF
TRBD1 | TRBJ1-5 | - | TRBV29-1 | TGCAGCGTTCTAACATACCCAACAGGGGAGGGCAATCAGCCCCAGCATTTT | CSVLTYPTGEGNQPQHF
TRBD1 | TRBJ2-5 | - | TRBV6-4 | TGTGCCAGCAGTGACTCGAGGGTAGGACAGGGTTGGCAAGAGACCCAGTACTTC | CASSDSRVGQGWQETQYF
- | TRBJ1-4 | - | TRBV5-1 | TGCGCCAGCAGCTTGGGCGGGGGTGAAAAACTGTTTTTT | CASSLGGGEKLFF
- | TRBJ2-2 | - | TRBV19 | TGTGCCAGTAGTATACCCCCTTGGGACCCAGCGAGGGACACCGGGGAGCTGTTTTTT | CASSIPPWDPARDTGELFF
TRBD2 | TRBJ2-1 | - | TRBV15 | TGTGCCACCAACAGAGGCCCTAGCGGGGGACACAATGAGCAGTTCTTC | CATNRGPSGGHNEQFF
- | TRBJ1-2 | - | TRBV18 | TGTGCCAGCTCACCACGAGATTTTTTTTGGGGCTACACCTTC | CASSPRDFFWGYTF
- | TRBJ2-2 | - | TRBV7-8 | TGTGCCAGCAGCTTAATCGAACGTGGGGAGCTGTTTTTT | CASSLIERGELFF
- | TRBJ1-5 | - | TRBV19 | TGTGCCAGTAGTTTGGTTTCGGGCAATCAGCCCCAGCATTTT | CASSLVSGNQPQHF
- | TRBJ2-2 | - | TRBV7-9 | TGTGCCACCCCAGGGGGGAGAATCACCGGGGAGCTGTTTTTT | CATPGGRITGELFF
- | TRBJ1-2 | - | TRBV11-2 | TGTGCCAGCAGCTCCAAGTCCGGGAGACGTGGCTACACCTTC | CASSSKSGRRGYTF
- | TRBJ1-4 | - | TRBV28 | TGTGCCAGCAGTTGGCAGGGGCCTTTTTCGGTGGTGTTTTTT | CASSWQGPFSVVFF
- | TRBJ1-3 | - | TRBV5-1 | TGCGCCAGCGGCAGGGGCTCTGGAAACACCATATATTTT | CASGRGSGNTIYF
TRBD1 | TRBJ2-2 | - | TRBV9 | TGTGCCAGCAGCCCACAGGGGTCCGGGGAGCTGTTTTTT | CASSPQGSGELFF
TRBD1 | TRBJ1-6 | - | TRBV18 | TGTGCCAGCTCACCAGAGACAGGGAAAGGGTCACCCCTCCACTTT | CASSPETGKGSPLHF
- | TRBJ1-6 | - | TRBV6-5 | TGTGCCAGCAGTTACGACGGTTATAATTCACCCCTCCACTTT | CASSYDGYNSPLHF
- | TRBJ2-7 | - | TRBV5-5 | TGTGCCAGCAGCTTGATGGACAAGTACGAGCAGTACTTC | CASSLMDKYEQYF
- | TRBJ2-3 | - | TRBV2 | TGTGCCAGCAGTGGGGGGTACCCGTACACAGATACGCAGTATTTT | CASSGGYPYTDTQYF
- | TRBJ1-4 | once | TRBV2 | TGTGCCAGCAGAAGGACGGATACAACTAATGAAAAACTGTTTTTT | CASRRTDTTNEKLFF
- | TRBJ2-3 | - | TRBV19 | TGTGCCACCTCGGAAGTACCCAGGGATACGCAGTATTTT | CATSEVPRDTQYF
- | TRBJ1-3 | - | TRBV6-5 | TGTGCCAGCAGTCCCCGGGTCGAACCTGGAAACACCATATATTTT | CASSPRVEPGNTIYF
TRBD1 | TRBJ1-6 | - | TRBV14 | TGTGCCAGCAGCCGACAGGGCTACTCCTATAATTCACCCCTCCACTTT | CASSRQGYSYNSPLHF
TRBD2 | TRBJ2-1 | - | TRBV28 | TGTGCCAGCAGTTCCCCCTCCGGGACTAGCGGGAGGAGAGGGTACAATGAGCAGTTCTTC | CASSSPSGTSGRRGYNEQFF
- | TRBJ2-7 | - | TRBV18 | TGTGCCAGCTCTACCCTATTAGAGGCGGCCGAGCAGTACTTC | CASSTLLEAAEQYF